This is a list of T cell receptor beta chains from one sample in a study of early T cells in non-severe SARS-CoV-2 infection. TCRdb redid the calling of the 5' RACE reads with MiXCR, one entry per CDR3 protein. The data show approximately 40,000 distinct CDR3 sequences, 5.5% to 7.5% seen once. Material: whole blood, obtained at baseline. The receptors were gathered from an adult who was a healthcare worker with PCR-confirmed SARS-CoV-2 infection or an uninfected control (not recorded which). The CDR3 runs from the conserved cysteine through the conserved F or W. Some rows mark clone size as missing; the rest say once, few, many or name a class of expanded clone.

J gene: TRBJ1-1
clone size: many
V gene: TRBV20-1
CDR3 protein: CSARDHGGQGAPEAFF

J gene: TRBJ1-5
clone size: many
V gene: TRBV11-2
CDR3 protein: CASSFSEGPQHF

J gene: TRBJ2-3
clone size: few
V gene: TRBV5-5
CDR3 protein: CASSLVSGVSTDTQYF

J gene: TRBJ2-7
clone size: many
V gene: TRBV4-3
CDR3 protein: CASSQAPTGQKNEQYF

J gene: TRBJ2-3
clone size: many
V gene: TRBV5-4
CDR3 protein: CASSLYRDFTDTQYF

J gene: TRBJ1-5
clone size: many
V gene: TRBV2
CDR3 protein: CASSYGRPGNQPQHF

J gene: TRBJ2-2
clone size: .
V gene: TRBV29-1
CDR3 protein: CSVVERTNTGELFF

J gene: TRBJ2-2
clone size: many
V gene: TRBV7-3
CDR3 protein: CASSLVGTANTGELFF

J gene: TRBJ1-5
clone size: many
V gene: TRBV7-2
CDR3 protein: CASTTLNQPQHF

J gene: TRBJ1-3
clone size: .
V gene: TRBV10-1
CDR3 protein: CASSGTGNGNTIYF

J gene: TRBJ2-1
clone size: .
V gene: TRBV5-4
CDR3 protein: CASSLPGTQINEQFF

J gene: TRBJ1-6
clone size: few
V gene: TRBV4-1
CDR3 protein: CASSPSPPGGSNSPLHF

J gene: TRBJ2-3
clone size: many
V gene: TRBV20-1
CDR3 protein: CSATGPSGGRADTQYF

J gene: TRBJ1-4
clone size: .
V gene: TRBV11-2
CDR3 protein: CASSRDRDHEKLFF

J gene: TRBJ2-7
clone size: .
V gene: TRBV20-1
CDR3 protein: CSARAGGTHEQYF

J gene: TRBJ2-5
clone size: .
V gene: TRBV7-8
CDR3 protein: CASSLSGLRQETQYF

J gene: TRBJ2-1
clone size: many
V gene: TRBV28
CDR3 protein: CASSSPVGGQFF

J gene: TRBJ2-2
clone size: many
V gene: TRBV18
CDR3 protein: CASSPRAEATGELFF

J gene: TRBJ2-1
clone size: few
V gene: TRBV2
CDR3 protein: CASRDDHNEQFF

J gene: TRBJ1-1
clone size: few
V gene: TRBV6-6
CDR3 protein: CASSYRLDSEAFF

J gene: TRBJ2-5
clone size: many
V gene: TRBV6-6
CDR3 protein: CASRKGLAGQETQYF

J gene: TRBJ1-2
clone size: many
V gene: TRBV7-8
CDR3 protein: CASSLAQGFGGLGGYTF

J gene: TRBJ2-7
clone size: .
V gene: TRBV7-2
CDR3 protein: CASSLEIGRGVTYF

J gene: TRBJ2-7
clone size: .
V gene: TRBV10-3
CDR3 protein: CASGGGHRNSYEQYF

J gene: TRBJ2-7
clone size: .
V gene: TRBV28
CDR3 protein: CASSPPTSIPYEQYF

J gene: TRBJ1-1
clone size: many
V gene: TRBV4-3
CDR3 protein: CASSQETGVLAEAFF